A single sample is the source of the 14 T cell receptor beta chains below, sequenced in a study of blood T cells in healthy people across ages (dated by TCRdb to about 2015). The library was obtained by 5' RACE. The instrument given in TCRdb is Illumina HiSeq 2500. A second PCR of about 6 to 11 cycles was run with a J-beta primer mix and a sample-barcoded 5' primer. Through fastp at Q25 and MiXCR, TCRdb rebuilt clones from the public reads, retaining in-frame beta chains. All rows with the same CDR3 protein become a single entry with the most common DNA and genes. The sample profile shows about 900,000 distinct CDR3 sequences; 62% of them were found once. The top ten constitute around a quarter of the sample. Input material: blood. Source of these receptors: a man aged 25-45 years in good health.

The table lists this clonotype with a few counts. This chain joins TRBV9 and TRBJ1-6, with no clear D. The germline V gene has CDR1 SGDLS and CDR2 YYNGEE. The CDR3 totals 16 residues. V was shortened by 3 bases and J by 1 base, with 11 bases between the two germline ends. The CDR3 loop reads CASSAQEGSYNSPLHF. The DNA for the CDR3 is TGTGCCAGCAGCGCCCAAGAAGGATCCTATAATTCACCCCTCCACTTT. The whole variable domain, filled in from reference TRBV9 and TRBJ1-6, reads DSGVTQTPKHLITATGQRVTLRCSPRSGDLSVYWYQQSLDQGLQFLIQYYNGEERAKGNILERFSAQQFPDLHSELNLSSLELGDSALYFCASSAQEGSYNSPLHFGNGTRLTVT.

The chain has TRBV9 and TRBJ2-1; 7 bases agree with TRBD1. The tail of the sequence fits TRBJ2-7 better, so the J call may be wrong. Germline assignment: CDR1 SGDLS and CDR2 YYNGEE. This CDR3 is 14 amino acids long. CDR3 region: CASSSGTVYNEQYF. CDR3 coding DNA: TGTGCCAGCAGCTCCGGGACAGTATACAATGAGCAGTACTTC.

This clonotype has a single count. The chain employs TRBV20-1 and TRBJ2-7; no firm D call. The CDR3 sequence is 13 residues long. Germline values: CDR1 DFQATT, CDR2 SNEGSKA (reference sequence). The ends were cut back, 0 bases at V and 0 bases at J, with 6 bases in the middle. CDR3 sequence: CSARELDSYEQYF. The CDR3 coding sequence is TGCAGTGCTAGAGAATTGGACTCCTACGAGCAGTACTTC.

J is TRBJ2-4 and V is TRBV10-3, with D unresolved. The DNA end is more similar to TRBJ2-7, so the J call may be wrong. The germline V gene has CDR1 ENHRY and CDR2 SYGVKD. This CDR3 region has 12 residues. CDR3 in DNA: TGTGCCATCAGCCTAGAAGGGTACGAGCAGTACTTC. Its translation is CAISLEGYEQYF.

This chain joins TRBV4-3 and TRBJ1-1; 10 bases line up with TRBD1. V trimming: 0 bases; J trimming: 3 bases; junction bases outside the gene matches: 1. Germline V gene sequence: CDR1 LGHNA, CDR2 YSLEER. This CDR3 comprises 15 residues. As DNA, the CDR3 is TGCGCCAGCAGCCAAGAAGGACAGGGGGACACTGAAGCTTTCTTT. Amino acid sequence: CASSQEGQGDTEAFF.

This clonotype has more than one count but fewer than ten. The chain combines TRBV12-3 or TRBV12-4 with TRBJ2-5, with a possible D match to TRBD2 (6 bases). The CDR3 totals 13 residues. Trimming pared 5 bases from V and 6 bases from J, leaving 13 bases between. The CDR3 DNA reads as TGTGCCAGCAGTACCCAGGGAGGCCAGACCCAGTACTTC. Translated, it gives CASSTQGGQTQYF.

The chain is built from TRBV7-2 and TRBJ2-6; the D call may be TRBD1 or TRBD2 (5 bases each). Germline V lookup: CDR1 SGHTA, CDR2 FQGNSA. V was trimmed by 5 bases and J by 0 bases, leaving 17 bases between them. The length of the CDR3 is 18 residues. CDR3 in amino acids: CASSLQGTVHSGANVLTF. The CDR3 DNA follows: TGTGCCAGCAGCCTACAAGGGACGGTTCACTCTGGGGCCAACGTCCTGACTTTC.

This chain joins TRBV20-1 and TRBJ2-7; no firm D call. The CDR3 totals 13 residues. The germline V gene encodes CDR1 DFQATT and CDR2 SNEGSKA (reference sequence). Trimming cost V 4 bases and J 3 bases, with 13 bases left between them. The CDR3: CSAIPRYFYEQYF. Written as DNA, the CDR3 is TGCAGTGCTATACCCAGATACTTCTACGAGCAGTACTTC.

This CDR3 reads CASSPRQATNSPLHF. Written as DNA, the CDR3 is TGTGCCAGCAGCCCCCGACAGGCTACTAATTCACCCCTCCACTTT. The chain joins TRBV7-2 to TRBJ1-6; a possible D gene is TRBD1 (6 bases). The CDR3 has 15 residues. Germline V gene lookup returns CDR1 SGHTA and CDR2 FQGNSA. The V end lost 5 bases, the J end lost 6 bases, and 14 bases lay between the germline ends.

This rearrangement joins TRBV29-1 to TRBJ2-7, with a weak D call TRBD1 (5 bases). The J call may be in error: the DNA end matches TRBJ2-5 better. Per the germline V gene, CDR1 is SQVTM and CDR2 is ANQGSEA. The CDR3 contains 14 residues. The CDR3 loop is CSVVNDRFQETQYF. CDR3 nucleotide sequence: TGCAGCGTCGTGAATGACAGATTCCAAGAGACCCAGTACTTC.

The chain has TRBV5-1 and TRBJ1-6, with D uncertain. The CDR3 is 15 residues long. The ends were cut back, 0 bases at V and 9 bases at J, with 13 bases in the middle. CDR1 is SGHRS and CDR2 is YFSETQ in the germline V gene. CDR3 in amino acids: CASSLESSGISPLHF. In nucleotides, the CDR3 is TGCGCCAGCAGCTTGGAGAGTTCGGGAATTTCACCCCTCCACTTT.

This chain joins TRBV15 and TRBJ2-1; D is unclear. CDR1 is LNHNV and CDR2 is YYDKDF in the germline V gene (reference sequence). CDR3 length: 11 residues. Trimming stripped 1 base from V and 9 bases from J, with 4 bases between. The CDR3 here is CATSRAGEQFF. The CDR3 region has the DNA TGTGCCACCAGCAGAGCTGGTGAGCAGTTCTTC.

The chain uses TRBV14 and TRBJ2-1; the D gene is possibly TRBD2 (5 bases). The CDR3 is 19 residues long. CDR1 SGHDN and CDR2 FVKESK come from the germline V gene. Trimming removed 2 bases at V and 0 bases at J, with 20 bases between. The CDR3 DNA follows: TGTGCCAGCAGCCAAAGGCGAGTGGCGGGTCTCAGCTCCTACAATGAGCAGTTCTTC. This sequence encodes CASSQRRVAGLSSYNEQFF.

This rearrangement joins TRBV4-2 to TRBJ2-5; 10 nucleotides match TRBD2. In germline, CDR1 is LGHNA, CDR2 YNFKEQ. V lost 3 bases, J lost 1 base, and 2 bases stayed unmatched. CDR3 size: 15 residues. In nucleotides, the CDR3 is TGTGCCAGCAGCCAGACTAGCGGGTCCCAAGAGACCCAGTACTTC. It translates to CASSQTSGSQETQYF.